The clone carrying this T cell receptor (beta chain) was counted once. As yet, its antigen is unknown. One end of the junction fails to match germline, which may point to a read error. Being off target in a library aimed at alpha chains, this beta chain has a size of little meaning. The CDR3 has 12 amino acids. In germline, CDR1 is MDHEN, CDR2 SYDVKM. This sample is drawn from a study of spatial heterogeneity in lung cancer. Whole-study context: Matched bulk RNA-seq provided a T cell module score, and TCR transcript counts in tumor regions correlated strongly with it.

Time point in this sample: sample taken at primary tumor resection. Whole RNA from tumor, nontumor lung or frozen PBMC was sequenced unsorted. Study conclusions and caveats: It was found that expanded intratumoral alpha and beta TCR counts tracked tumor mutation counts.

TCRdb reprocessed the 5' RACE reads with MiXCR, giving one entry per CDR3 protein. The table has 15,000 to 20,000 distinct CDR3 sequences, 6.2% seen once. The material was lung tumor tissue, obtained at surgery. This clonotype was obtained from a male donor with early-stage non-small cell lung cancer. The chain is built from TRBV28 and TRBJ1-5; TRBD1 might be the D (6 bases). CDR3 amino acids: CVSRGGDQPQHF. Written as DNA, the CDR3 is TGTGTCAGCAGAGGGGGGGATCAGCCCCAGCATTTT.